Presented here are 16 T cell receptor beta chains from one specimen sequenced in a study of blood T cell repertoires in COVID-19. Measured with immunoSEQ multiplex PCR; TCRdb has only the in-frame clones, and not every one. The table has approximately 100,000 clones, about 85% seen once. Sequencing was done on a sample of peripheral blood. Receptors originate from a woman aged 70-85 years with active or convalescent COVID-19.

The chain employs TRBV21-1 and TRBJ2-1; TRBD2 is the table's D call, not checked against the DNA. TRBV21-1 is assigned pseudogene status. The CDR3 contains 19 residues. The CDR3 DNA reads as TGTGCCAGCAGCAAAGGCGGCGGAAGGAAAGAACCCTCCTACAATGAGCAGTTCTTC. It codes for CASSKGGGRKEPSYNEQFF.

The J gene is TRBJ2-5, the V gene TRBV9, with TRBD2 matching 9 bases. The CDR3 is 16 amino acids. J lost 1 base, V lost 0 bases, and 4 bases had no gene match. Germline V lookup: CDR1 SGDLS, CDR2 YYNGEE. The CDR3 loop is CASSVGLAGPQETQYF. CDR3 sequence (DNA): TGTGCCAGCAGCGTAGGTCTAGCGGGACCCCAAGAGACCCAGTACTTC.

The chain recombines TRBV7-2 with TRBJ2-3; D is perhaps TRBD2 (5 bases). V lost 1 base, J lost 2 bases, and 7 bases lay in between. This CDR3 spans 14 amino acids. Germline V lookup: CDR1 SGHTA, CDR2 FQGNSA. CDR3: CASSLGGITDTQYF. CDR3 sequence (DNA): TGTGCCAGCAGCTTAGGAGGGATCACAGATACGCAGTATTTT. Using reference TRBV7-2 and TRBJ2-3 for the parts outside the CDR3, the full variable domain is GAGVSQSPSNKVTEKGKDVELRCDPISGHTALYWYRQSLGQGLEFLIYFQGNSAPDKSGLPSDRFSAERTGGSVSTLTIQRTQQEDSAVYLCASSLGGITDTQYFGPGTRLTVL.

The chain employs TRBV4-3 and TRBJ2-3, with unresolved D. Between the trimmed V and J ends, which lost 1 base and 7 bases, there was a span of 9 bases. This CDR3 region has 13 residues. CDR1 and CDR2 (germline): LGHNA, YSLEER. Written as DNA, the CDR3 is TGCGCCAGCAGCCAAGGACAATCGAATACGCAGTATTTT. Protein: CASSQGQSNTQYF.

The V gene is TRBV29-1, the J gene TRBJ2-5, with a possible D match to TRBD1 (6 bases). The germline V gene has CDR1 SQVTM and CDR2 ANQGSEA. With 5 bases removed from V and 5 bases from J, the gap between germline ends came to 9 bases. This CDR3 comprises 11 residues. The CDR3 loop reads CSVQGWETQYF. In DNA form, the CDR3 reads TGCAGCGTTCAGGGGTGGGAGACCCAGTACTTC.

The CDR3 is CASSETLTGNNSPLHF. The CDR3 nucleotides are TGTGCCAGCAGTGAAACCCTGACAGGGAATAATTCACCCCTCCACTTT. The rearrangement uses TRBV25-1 and TRBJ1-6, with 7 nucleotides matching TRBD1. Germline assignment: CDR1 MGHDK and CDR2 SYGVNS. V dropped 2 bases and J dropped 5; count of bases not matched to a gene: 6. The CDR3 is 16 amino acids.

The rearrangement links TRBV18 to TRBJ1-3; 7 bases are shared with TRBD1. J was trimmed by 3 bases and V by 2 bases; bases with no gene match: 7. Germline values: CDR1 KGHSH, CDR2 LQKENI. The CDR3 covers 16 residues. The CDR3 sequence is CASSPVGQAGGNTIYF. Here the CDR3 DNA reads TGTGCCAGCTCACCAGTAGGACAGGCGGGTGGAAACACCATATATTTT.

As DNA, the CDR3 is TGTGCCAGTAGTACAGGGGGGACACGCTCAGATACGCAGTATTTT. This codes for CASSTGGTRSDTQYF. The J gene is TRBJ2-3, the V gene TRBV19, with D perhaps TRBD1 (7 bases). This CDR3 region has 15 residues. V was clipped by 4 bases and J by 4 bases, with 15 bases between them. CDR1 is LNHDA, CDR2 SQIVND, per germline (reference sequence).

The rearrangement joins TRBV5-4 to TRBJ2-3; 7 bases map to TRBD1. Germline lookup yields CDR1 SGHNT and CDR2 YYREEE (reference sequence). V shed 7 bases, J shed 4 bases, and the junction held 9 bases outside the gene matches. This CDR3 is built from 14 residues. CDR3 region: CASYRRQGSDTQYF. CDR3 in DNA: TGTGCCAGCTACCGGCGACAGGGCTCAGATACGCAGTATTTT.

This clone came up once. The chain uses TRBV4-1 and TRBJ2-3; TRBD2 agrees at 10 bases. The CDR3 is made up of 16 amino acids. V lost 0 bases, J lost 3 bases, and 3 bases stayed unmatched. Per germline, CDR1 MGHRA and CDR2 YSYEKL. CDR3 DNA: TGCGCCAGCAGCCAAGATAGCGGGAGGATGACAGATACGCAGTATTTT. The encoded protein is CASSQDSGRMTDTQYF.

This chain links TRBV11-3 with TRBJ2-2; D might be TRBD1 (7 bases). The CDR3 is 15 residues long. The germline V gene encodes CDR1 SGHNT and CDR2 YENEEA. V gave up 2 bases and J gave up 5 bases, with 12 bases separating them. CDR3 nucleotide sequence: TGTGCCAGCAGCTTAATGTCAGGGGGGACCGGGGAGCTGTTTTTT. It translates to CASSLMSGGTGELFF.

The CDR3 DNA sequence: TGTGCCAGCAGCGTAGACCTCAACAGGGATTTTACTGAAGCTTTCTTT. As protein: CASSVDLNRDFTEAFF. The rearrangement joins TRBV9 to TRBJ1-1; D is perhaps TRBD1 (6 bases). Trimming removed 0 bases from V and 5 bases from J, with 17 bases in between. The germline V gene has CDR1 SGDLS and CDR2 YYNGEE. The CDR3 has 16 residues.

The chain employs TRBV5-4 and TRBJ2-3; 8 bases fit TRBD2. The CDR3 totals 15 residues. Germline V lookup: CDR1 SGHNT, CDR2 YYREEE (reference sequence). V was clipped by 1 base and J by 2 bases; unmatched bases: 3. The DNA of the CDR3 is TGTGCCAGCAGCTTGCCACTAGCGGACACAGATACGCAGTATTTT. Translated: CASSLPLADTDTQYF.

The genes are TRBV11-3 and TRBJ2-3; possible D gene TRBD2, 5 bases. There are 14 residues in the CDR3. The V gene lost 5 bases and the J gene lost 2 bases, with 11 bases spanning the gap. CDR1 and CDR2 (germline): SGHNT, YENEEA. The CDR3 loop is CASSVNGNTDTQYF. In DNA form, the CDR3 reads TGTGCCAGCAGCGTAAACGGGAACACAGATACGCAGTATTTT.

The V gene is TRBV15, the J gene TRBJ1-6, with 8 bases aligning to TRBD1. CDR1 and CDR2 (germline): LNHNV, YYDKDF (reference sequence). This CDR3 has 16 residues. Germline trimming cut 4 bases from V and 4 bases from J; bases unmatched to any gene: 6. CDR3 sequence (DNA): TGTGCCACCAGCAAGGGACAGGCAAGTTATAATTCACCCCTCCACTTT. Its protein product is CATSKGQASYNSPLHF.

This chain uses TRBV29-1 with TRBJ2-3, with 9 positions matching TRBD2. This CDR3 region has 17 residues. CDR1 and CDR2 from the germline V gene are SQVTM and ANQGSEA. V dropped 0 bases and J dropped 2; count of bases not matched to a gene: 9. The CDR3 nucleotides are TGCAGCGTTGAAGATCGGCTAGCGGGGCTGCCCACAGATACGCAGTATTTT. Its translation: CSVEDRLAGLPTDTQYF.